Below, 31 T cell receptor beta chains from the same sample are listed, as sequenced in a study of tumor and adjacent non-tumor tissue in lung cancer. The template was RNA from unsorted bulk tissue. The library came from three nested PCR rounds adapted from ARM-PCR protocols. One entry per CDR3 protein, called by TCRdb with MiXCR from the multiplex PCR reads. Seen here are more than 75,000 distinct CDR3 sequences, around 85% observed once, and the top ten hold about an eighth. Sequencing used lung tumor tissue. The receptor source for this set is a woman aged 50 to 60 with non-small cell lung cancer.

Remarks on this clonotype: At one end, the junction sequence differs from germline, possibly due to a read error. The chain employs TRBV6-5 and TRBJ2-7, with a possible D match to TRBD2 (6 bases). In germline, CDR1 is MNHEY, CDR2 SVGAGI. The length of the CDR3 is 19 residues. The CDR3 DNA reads TGTACCAGCAGTTATAGGGCCCAAGGAGGGGCGTTCACGTCCTACGAGCAGTACTTC. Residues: CTSSYRAQGGAFTSYEQYF.

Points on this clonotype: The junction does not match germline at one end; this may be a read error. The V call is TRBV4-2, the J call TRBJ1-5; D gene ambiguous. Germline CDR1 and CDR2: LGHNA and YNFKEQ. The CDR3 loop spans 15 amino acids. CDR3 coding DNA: TGTGCCAGTAGCCAAGATGGCACATGGAGTCAGCCCCAGCATTTT. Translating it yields CASSQDGTWSQPQHF.

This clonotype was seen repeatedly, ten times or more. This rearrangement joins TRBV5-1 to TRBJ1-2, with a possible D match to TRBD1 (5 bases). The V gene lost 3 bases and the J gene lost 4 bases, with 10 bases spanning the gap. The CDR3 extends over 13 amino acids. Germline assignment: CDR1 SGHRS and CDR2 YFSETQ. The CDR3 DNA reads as TGCGCCAGCAGCTCCAGCGGGGGCTATGGCTACACCTTC. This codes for CASSSSGGYGYTF.

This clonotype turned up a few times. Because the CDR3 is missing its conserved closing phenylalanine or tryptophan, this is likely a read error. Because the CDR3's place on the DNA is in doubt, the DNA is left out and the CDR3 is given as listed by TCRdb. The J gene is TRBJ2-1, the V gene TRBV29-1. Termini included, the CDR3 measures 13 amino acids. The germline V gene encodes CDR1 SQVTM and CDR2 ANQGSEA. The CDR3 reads CSVVLASYNEQFL.

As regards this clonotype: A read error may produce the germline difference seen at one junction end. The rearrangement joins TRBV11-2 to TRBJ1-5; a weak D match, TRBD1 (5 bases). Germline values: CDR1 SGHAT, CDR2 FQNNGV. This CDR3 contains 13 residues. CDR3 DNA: TGTGTCAGCGGCGAAGACAGAAACCAGCCCCAGCATTTT. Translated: CVSGEDRNQPQHF.

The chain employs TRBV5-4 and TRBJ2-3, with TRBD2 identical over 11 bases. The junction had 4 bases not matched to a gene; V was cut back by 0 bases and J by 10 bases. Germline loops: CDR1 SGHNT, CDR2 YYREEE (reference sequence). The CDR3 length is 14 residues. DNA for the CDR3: TGTGCCAGCAGCTTGGGACTAGCGGGAATTGCGCAGTATTTT. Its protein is CASSLGLAGIAQYF.

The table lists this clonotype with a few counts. The chain's CDR3 is CASSLGTAGTDTQYF. The CDR3 DNA reads TGTGCCAGCAGCCTGGGAACAGCGGGAACAGATACGCAGTATTTT. The chain is built from TRBV5-4 and TRBJ2-3; 7 bases fit TRBD2. There are 15 residues in the CDR3. V shed 4 bases and J 3 bases; nucleotides not matched to a gene: 8. Germline V gene sequence: CDR1 SGHNT, CDR2 YYREEE (reference sequence).

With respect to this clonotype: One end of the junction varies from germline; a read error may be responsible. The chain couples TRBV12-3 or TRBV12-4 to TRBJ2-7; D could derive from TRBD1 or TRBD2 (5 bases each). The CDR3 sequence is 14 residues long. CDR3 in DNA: TGTGCCAGCAGTTGGGTACAGGCGGCAAGGGAGCAGTGCTTC. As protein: CASSWVQAAREQCF.

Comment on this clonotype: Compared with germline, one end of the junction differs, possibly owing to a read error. The CDR3 bases are TGCACCAGAAGCCAAAGGGGGGGTACCTCTGGACACACCATATATTTT. Translation: CTRSQRGGTSGHTIYF. The genes are TRBV4-1 and TRBJ1-3; D may be TRBD1 (6 bases). This CDR3 spans 16 amino acids. From germline, CDR1 is MGHRA and CDR2 YSYEKL.

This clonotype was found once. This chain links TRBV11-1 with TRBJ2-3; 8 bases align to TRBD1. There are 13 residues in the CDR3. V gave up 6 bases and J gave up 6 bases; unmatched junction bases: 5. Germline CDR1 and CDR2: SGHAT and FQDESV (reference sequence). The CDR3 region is CASRKTGVDTQYF. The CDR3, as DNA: TGTGCCAGCAGAAAGACAGGGGTGGATACGCAGTATTTT.

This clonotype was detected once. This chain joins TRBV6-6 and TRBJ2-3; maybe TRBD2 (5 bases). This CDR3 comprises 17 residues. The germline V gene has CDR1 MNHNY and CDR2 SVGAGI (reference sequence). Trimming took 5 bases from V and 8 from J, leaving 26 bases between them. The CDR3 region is CASSTTGLLDIPVTQYF. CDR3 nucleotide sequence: TGTGCCAGCAGTACAACCGGACTTCTAGATATTCCAGTTACGCAGTATTTT.

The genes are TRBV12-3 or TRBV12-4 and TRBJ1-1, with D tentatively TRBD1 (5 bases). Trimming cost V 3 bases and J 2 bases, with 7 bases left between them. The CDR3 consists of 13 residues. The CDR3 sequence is CASSFQGNTEAFF. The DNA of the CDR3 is TGTGCCAGCAGTTTTCAGGGAAACACTGAAGCTTTCTTT.

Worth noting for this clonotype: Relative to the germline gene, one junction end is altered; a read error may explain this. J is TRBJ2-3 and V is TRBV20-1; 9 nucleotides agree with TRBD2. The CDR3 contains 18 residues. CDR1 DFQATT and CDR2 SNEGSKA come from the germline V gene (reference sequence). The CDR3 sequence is CIARHAKRLAERTDTQYF. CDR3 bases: TGCATTGCTAGACATGCGAAGCGACTAGCGGAAAGAACAGATACGCAGTATTTT.

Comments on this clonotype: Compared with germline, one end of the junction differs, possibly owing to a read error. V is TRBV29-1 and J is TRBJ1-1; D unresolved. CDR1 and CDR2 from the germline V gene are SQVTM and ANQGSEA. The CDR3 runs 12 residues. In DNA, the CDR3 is TGTAGCGTTGTTACTTCGGCCCATGAAGATTTCTTT. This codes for CSVVTSAHEDFF.

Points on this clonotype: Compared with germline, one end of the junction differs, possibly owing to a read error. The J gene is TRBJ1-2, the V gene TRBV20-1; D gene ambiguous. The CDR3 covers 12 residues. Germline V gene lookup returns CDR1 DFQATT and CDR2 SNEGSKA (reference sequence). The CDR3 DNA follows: TGCATTGCTAGGGTGGTAGACTATGGCTACACCTTC. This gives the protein CIARVVDYGYTF.

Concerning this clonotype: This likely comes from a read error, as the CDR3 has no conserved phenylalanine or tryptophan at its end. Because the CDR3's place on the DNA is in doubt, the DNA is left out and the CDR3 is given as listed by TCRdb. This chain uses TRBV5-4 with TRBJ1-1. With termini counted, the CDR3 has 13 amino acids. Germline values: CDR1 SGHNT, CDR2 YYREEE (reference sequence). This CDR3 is CASSLVGNTETFL.

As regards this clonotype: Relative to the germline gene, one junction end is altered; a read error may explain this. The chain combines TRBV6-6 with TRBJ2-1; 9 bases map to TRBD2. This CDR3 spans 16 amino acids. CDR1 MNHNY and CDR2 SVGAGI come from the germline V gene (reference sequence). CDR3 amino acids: CASSLGIVAGENEKFF. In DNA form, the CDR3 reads TGTGCCAGCAGCTTAGGAATAGTAGCGGGAGAGAATGAGAAGTTCTTC.

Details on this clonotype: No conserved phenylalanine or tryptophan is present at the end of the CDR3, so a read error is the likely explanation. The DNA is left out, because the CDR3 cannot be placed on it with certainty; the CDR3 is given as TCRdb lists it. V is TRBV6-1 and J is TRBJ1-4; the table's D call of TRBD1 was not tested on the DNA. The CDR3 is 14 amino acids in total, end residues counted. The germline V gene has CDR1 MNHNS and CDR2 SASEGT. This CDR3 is CASSEGGTSERMFL.

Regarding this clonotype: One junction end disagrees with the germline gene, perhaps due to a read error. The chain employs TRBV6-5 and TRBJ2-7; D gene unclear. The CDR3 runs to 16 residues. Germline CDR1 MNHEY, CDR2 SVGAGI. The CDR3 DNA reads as TGTGACAGCAGTTACACTAAGGGTCCCTTTACCTACGAGCAGTATTTC. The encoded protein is CDSSYTKGPFTYEQYF.

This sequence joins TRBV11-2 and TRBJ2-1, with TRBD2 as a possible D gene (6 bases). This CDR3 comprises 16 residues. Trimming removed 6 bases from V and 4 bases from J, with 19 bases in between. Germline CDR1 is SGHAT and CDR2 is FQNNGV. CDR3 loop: CASSSRSGRSYNEQFF. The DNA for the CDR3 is TGTGCCAGCAGTTCCCGGAGCGGGCGTTCTTACAATGAGCAGTTCTTC. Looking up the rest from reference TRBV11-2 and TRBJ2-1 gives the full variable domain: EAGVAQSPRYKIIEKRQSVAFWCNPISGHATLYWYQQILGQGPKLLIQFQNNGVVDDSQLPKDRFSAERLKGVDSTLKIQPAKLEDSAVYLCASSSRSGRSYNEQFFGPGTRLTVL.

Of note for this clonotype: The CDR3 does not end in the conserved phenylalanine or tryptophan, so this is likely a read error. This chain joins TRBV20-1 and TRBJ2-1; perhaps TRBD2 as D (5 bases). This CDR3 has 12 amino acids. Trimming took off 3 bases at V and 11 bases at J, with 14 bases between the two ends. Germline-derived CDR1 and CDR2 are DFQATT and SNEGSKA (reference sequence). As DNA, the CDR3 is TGCAGTGCTAGTTCCGGGAATGATCAGCAGTTCTTA. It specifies CSASSGNDQQFL.

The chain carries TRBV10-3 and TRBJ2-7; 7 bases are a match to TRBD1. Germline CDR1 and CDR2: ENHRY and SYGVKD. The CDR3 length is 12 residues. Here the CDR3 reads CTSTQGYGEQYF. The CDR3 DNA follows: TGTACCAGCACACAGGGGTACGGCGAGCAGTACTTC.

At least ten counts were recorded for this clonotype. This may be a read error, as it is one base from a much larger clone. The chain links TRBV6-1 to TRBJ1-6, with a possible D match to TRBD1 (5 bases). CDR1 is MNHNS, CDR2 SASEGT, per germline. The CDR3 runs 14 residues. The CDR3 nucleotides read TGTGCCAGCGGTGATTGGCAGGGCCATTCACCCCTCCACTTT. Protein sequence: CASGDWQGHSPLHF.

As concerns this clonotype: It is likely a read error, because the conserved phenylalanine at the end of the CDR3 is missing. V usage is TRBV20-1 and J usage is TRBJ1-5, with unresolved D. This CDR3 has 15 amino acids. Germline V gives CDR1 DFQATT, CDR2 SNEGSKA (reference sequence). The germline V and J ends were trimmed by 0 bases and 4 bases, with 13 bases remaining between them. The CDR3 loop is CSARDLTGDNQPQHL. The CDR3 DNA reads TGCAGTGCTAGAGATCTAACTGGGGATAATCAGCCCCAGCATCTT.

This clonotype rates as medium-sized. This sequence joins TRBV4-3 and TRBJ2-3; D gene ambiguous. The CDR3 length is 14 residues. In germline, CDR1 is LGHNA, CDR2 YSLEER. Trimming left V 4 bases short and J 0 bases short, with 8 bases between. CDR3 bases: TGCGCCAGCAGCCTCCTGACTAGCACAGATACGCAGTATTTT. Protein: CASSLLTSTDTQYF.

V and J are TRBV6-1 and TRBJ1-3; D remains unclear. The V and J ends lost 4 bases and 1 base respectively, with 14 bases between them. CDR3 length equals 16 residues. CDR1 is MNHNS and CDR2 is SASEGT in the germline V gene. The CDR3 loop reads CASSGIRLKSGNTIYF. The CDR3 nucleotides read TGTGCCAGCAGTGGGATCAGATTAAAGTCTGGAAACACCATATATTTT.

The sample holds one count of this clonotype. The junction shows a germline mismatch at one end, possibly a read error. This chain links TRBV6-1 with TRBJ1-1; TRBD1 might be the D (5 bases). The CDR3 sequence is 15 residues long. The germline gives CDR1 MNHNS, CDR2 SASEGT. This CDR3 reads CASSGALEGNIEAFF. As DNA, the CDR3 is TGTGCCAGCAGCGGGGCCCTTGAGGGGAACATTGAAGCTTTCTTT.

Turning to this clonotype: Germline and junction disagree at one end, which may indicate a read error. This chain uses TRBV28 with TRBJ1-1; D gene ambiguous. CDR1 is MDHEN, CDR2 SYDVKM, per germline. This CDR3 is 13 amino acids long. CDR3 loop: CASSPSRPLEVFF. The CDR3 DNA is TGTGCCAGCAGCCCTTCACGACCGCTTGAAGTTTTCTTT.

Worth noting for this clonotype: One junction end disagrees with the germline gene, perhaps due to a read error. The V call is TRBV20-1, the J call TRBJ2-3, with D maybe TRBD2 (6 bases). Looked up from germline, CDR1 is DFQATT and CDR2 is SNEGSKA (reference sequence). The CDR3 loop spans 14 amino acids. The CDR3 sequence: CSVTGERTLDMQYF. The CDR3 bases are TGCAGTGTTACGGGGGAGAGAACGTTGGATATGCAGTATTTT.

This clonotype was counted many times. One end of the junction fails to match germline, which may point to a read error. CDR3 in DNA: TGTACCATCAGCACTCCGGGACAGGGGAACACTGAAGCTTTCTTT. Amino acids: CTISTPGQGNTEAFF. The chain carries TRBV10-3 and TRBJ1-1; 9 nucleotides align to TRBD1. Germline V gives CDR1 ENHRY, CDR2 SYGVKD. This CDR3 is 15 amino acids long.

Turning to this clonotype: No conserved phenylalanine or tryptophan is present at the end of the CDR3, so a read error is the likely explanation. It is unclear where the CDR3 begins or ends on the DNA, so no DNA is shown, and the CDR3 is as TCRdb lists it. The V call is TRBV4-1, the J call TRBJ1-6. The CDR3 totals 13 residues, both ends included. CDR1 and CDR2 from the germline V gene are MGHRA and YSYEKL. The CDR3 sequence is CASIGQHNSPLHL.